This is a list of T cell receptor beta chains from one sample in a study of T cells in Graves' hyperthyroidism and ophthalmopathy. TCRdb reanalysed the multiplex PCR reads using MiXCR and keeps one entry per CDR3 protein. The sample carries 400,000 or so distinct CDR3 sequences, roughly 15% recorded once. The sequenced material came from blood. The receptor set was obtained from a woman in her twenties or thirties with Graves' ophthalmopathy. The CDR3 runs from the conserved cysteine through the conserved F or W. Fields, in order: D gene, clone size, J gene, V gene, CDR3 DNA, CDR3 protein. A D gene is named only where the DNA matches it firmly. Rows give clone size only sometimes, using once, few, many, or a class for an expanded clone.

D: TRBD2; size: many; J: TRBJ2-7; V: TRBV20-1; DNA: TGCAGTGCTCCCCGAGGCGGGGGGCCATTCTACGAGCAGTACTTC; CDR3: CSAPRGGGPFYEQYF
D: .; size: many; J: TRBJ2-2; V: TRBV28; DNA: TGTGCCAGTAATGGTAGGAGTAACGCCGGGGAGCTGTTTTTT; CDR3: CASNGRSNAGELFF
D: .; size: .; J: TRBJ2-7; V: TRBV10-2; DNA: TGCTCCAGCACGAAGACTACAGATTCCTACGAGCAGTACTTC; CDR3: CSSTKTTDSYEQYF
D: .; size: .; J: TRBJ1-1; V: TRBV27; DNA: TGTGCCAGCAGTTTAAGCCCCGGCGGGAACACTGAAACTTTCTTT; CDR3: CASSLSPGGNTETFF
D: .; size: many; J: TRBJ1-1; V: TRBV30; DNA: TGTGCCTGGGATCAATGGCGGGGGGCGGCGGCTTTCTTT; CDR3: CAWDQWRGAAAFF
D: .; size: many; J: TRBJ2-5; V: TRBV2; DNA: TGTGCCAGCAGTAGGGACTTGTCGGAGACCCAGTACTTC; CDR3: CASSRDLSETQYF
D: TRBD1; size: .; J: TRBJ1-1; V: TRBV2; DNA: TGTGCCAGCAGGGGGACAGGGGGCGACACTGAAGCTTTCTTT; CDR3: CASRGTGGDTEAFF
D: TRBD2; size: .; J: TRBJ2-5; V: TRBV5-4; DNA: TGTGCCAGCAGCTTGGGTCCAGCGGGGGGGAGAGAGACCCAGTACTTC; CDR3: CASSLGPAGGRETQYF
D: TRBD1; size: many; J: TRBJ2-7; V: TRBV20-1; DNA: TGCAGTGCCATAGAGTGGGGACAGGGGGGATTATTAACCTACGAGCAGTACTTC; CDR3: CSAIEWGQGGLLTYEQYF
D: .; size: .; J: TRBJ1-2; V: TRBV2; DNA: TGTGCCAGCAGCCTCAACGTCATCTATGGCTACACCTTC; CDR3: CASSLNVIYGYTF
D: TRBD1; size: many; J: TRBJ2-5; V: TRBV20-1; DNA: TGCAGTGCCCGGACAGGGATCCCGCTGAAGACCCAGTACTTC; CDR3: CSARTGIPLKTQYF
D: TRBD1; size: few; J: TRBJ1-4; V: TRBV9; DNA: TGTGCCAGCAGCCCGGACAGGGAACAACCTCTAGGTGAAAAACTGTTTTTT; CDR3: CASSPDREQPLGEKLFF
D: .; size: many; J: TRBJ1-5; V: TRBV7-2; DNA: TGTGCCAGCAGCTTGTCGGGGGGTCAGCCCCAGCATTTT; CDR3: CASSLSGGQPQHF
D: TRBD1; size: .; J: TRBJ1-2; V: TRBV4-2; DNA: TGTGCCAGCAGCCAAGCGGACAGGGGTGATGGTGGCTACACCTTC; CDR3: CASSQADRGDGGYTF
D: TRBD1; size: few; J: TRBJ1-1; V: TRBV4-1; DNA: TGCGCCAGCCTTCGACAGGGGAACACTGAAGCTTTCTTT; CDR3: CASLRQGNTEAFF
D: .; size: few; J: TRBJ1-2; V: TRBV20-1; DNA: TGCAGTGCTAGGTCTAATATCAGGGTTAACTATGGCTACACCTTC; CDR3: CSARSNIRVNYGYTF
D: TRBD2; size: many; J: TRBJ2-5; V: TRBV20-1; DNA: TGCAGTGCTCCCACTAGCGGGCAAGAGACCCAGTACTTC; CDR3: CSAPTSGQETQYF
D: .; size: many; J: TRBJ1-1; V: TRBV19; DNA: TGTGCCAGATCTCCGTCGCAGTTTATGAACACTGAAGCTTTCTTT; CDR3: CARSPSQFMNTEAFF
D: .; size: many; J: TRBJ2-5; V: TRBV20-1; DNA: TGCAGTGCAAGGACCGGTCAGGAGACCCAGTACTTC; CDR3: CSARTGQETQYF
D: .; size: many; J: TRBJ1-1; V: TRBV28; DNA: TGTGCCAGCAGTCGGCACCGAACGGCTTTCTTT; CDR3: CASSRHRTAFF
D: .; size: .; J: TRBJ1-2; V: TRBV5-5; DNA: TGTGCCAGCAGCTTGACGTCATTCTACACCTTC; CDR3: CASSLTSFYTF
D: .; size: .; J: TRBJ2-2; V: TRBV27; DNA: TGTGCCAGCAGTGCCCTCGGGGGGCCGAACACCGGGGAGCTGTTTTTT; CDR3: CASSALGGPNTGELFF
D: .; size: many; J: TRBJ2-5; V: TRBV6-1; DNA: TGTGCCAGCAGTGAAGCAGCATATGAGACCCAGTACTTC; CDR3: CASSEAAYETQYF
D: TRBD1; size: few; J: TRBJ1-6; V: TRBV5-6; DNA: TGTGCCAGCAGCTTGTGGGACAGGATGTCACCCCTCCACTTT; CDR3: CASSLWDRMSPLHF
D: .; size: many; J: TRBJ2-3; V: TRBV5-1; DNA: TGCGCCAGCAGCTTAAAGGGGGATACGCAGTATTTT; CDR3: CASSLKGDTQYF
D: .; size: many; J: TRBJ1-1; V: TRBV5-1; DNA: TGCGCCAGCAGGAAGCAGGCCTCCCTTGAAGCTTTCTTT; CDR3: CASRKQASLEAFF
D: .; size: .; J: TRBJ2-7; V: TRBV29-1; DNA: TGCAGCGTTGGCGGAGTAGGCGAGCAGTACTTC; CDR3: CSVGGVGEQYF
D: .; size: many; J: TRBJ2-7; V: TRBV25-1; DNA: TGTGCCAGCAGTGAATGGAAGGGGTCCAACGAGCAGTACTTC; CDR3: CASSEWKGSNEQYF
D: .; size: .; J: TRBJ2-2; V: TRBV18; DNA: TGTGCCAGCTCCCCGGCGGCAGGGGATGTCTGGGAGCTGTTTTTT; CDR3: CASSPAAGDVWELFF
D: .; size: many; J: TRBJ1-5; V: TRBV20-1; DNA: TGCAGTGCTCGCCGGGAGCCCTTCCAGGGTAATCAGCCCCAGCATTTT; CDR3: CSARREPFQGNQPQHF
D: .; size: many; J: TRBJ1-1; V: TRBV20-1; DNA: TGCAGTGCTAGAGATGGGGCAACCCTGAACACTGAAGCTTTCTTT; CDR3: CSARDGATLNTEAFF
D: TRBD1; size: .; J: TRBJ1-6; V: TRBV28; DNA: TGTGCCAGCAGCCCAGGGACAGGGCATTCACCCCTCCACTTT; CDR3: CASSPGTGHSPLHF
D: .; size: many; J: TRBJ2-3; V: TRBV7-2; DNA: TGTGCCAGCAGCTTGACAAGTAGCACAGATACGCAGTATTTT; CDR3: CASSLTSSTDTQYF
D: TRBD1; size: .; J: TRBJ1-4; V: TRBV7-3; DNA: TGTGCCAGCAGACCCGACGGGGGACAGGACCCTCCGAATGAAAAACTGTTTTTT; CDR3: CASRPDGGQDPPNEKLFF
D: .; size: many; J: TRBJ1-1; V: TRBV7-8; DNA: TGTGCCAGCAGCTTAGATAGCAGGTTCTACACTGAAGCTTTCTTT; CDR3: CASSLDSRFYTEAFF
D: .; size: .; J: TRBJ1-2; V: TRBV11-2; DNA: TGTGCCAGCAGCTTAGTCGGCCTAGCGGGACAAGACTTTTATGGCTACACCTTC; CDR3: CASSLVGLAGQDFYGYTF
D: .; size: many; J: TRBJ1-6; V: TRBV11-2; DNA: TGTGCCAGCAGCCAGATCGGAGGCCCCTTAAATTCACCCCTCCACTTT; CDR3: CASSQIGGPLNSPLHF
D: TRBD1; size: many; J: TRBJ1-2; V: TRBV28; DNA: TGTGCCAGCAGTAAACAGGGGAACTATGGCTACACCTTC; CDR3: CASSKQGNYGYTF
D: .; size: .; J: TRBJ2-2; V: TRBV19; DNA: TGTGCCAGTCAAGAGGGATCCGGTCGACGGGACACCGGGGAGCTGTTTTTT; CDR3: CASQEGSGRRDTGELFF
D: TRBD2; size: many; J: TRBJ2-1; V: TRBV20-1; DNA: TGCAGTGCTAGAGATAGTTCAGGACTAGCGGGCAGCTCCTACAATGAGCAGTTCTTC; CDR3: CSARDSSGLAGSSYNEQFF
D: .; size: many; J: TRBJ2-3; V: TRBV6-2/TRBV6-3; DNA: TGTGCCAGCAGGGGAGCGGGACAGGCAGATACGCAGTATTTT; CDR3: CASRGAGQADTQYF
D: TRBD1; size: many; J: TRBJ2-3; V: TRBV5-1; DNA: TGCGCCAGCAGCTTGAGGCAGGGGGCAGATACGCAGTATTTT; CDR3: CASSLRQGADTQYF
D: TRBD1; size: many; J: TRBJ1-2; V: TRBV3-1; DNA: TGTGCCAGCAGCCAAGTAACGGACAGGGGCAGGTATGGCTATGGCTACACCTTC; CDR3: CASSQVTDRGRYGYGYTF
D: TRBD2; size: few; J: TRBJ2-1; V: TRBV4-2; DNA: TGTGCCAGCAGCCACCCACTAGCGGGGGTCGACAATGAGCAGTTCTTC; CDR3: CASSHPLAGVDNEQFF
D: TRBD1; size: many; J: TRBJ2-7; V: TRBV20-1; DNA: TGCAGTGCGGGGCTAGGGGGCAGCTCCTACGAGCAGTACTTC; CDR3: CSAGLGGSSYEQYF
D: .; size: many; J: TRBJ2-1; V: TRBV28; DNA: TGTGCCAGCAGACCTCCGTCAGGGCGGGACTACAATGAGCAGTTCTTC; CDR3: CASRPPSGRDYNEQFF
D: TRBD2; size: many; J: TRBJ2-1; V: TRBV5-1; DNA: TGCGCCAGCAGCTTGGGGGCCGGTCTAGCGGGGGCCAATGAGCAGTTCTTC; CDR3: CASSLGAGLAGANEQFF
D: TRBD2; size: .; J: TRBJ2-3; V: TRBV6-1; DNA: TGTGCCAGCAGTAAGGGCGGACTAGCGGGGTTAGATACGCAGTATTTT; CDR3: CASSKGGLAGLDTQYF